This TCR beta chain was captured in a study of blood T cell repertoires in COVID-19. In the study overall: The study drew acute and convalescent COVID-19 samples from the United States, Italy and Spain. From T cells, B-cell-depleted T cells, or PBMCs came the material, which was cDNA or gDNA.

In the original analysis: Nucleated cell counts were estimated from reference gene primer amplification. The protocol was immunoSEQ multiplex PCR, while the TCRdb copy is restricted to in-frame clones and leaves out a portion. V, J and clone size derive from that table, while D and trimming were established from the DNA sequence. This sample has approximately 260,000 clones, with 88% found just once. CDR1 and CDR2 from the germline V gene are SNHLY and FYNNEI. V lost 6 bases and J 9 bases, leaving 15 bases between the germline ends. This CDR3 comprises 14 residues. Sequenced input: peripheral blood. This chain uses TRBV2 with TRBJ1-6; possible D gene TRBD1, 5 bases. The sequence came from a woman between 40 and 55 years old who had recovered from COVID-19. The CDR3 sequence is CASSAGTFLSPLHF. CDR3 nucleotides: TGTGCCAGCAGCGCCGGGACTTTCCTTTCACCCCTCCACTTT.